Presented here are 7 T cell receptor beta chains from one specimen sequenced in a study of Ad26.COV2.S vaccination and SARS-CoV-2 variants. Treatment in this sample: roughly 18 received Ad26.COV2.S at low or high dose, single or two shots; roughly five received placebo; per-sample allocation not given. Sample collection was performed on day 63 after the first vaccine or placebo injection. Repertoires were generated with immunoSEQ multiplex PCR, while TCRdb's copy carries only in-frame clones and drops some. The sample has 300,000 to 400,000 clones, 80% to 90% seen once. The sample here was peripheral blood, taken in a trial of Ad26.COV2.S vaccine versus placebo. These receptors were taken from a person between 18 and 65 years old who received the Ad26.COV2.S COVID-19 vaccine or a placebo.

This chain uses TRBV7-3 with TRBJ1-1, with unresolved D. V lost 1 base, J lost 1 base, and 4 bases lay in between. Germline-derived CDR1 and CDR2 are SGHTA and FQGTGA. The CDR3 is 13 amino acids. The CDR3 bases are TGTGCCAGCAGCTTAAACAGGAACACTGAAGCTTTCTTT. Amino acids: CASSLNRNTEAFF.

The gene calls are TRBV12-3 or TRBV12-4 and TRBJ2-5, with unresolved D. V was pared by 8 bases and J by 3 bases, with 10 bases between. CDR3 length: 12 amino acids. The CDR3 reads CASQSLEETQYF. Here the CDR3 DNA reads TGTGCCAGCCAAAGCCTCGAAGAGACCCAGTACTTC.

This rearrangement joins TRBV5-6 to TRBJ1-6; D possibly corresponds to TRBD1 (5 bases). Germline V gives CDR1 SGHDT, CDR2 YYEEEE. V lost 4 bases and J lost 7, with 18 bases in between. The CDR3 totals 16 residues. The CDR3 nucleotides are TGTGCCAGCAGCAACGGGACCGCGGACCTAAATTCACCCCTCCACTTT. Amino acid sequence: CASSNGTADLNSPLHF.

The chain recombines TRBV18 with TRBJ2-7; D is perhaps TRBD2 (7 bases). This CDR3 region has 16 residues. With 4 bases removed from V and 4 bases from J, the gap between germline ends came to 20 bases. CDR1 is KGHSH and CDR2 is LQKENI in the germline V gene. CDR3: CASSRFFRGAWYEQYF. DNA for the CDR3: TGTGCCAGCTCACGATTTTTTCGGGGGGCATGGTACGAGCAGTACTTC.

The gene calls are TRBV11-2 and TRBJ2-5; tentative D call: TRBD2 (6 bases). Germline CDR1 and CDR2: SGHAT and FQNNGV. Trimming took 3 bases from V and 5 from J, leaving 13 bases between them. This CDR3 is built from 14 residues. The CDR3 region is CASSFPGGIETQYF. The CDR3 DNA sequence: TGTGCCAGCAGCTTCCCAGGAGGGATTGAGACCCAGTACTTC.

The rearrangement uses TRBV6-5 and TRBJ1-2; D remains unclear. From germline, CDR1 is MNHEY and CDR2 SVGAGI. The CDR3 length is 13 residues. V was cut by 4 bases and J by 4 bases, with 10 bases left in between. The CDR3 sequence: CASSSFHLYGYTF. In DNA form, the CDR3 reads TGTGCCAGCAGTTCTTTCCACCTCTATGGCTACACCTTC.

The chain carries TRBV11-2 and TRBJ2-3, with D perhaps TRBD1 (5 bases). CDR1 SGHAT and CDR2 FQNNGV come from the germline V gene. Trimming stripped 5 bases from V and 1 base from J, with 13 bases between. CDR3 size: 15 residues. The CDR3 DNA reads TGTGCCAGCAGCAAAGATAAGGGGCGCACAGATACGCAGTATTTT. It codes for CASSKDKGRTDTQYF.